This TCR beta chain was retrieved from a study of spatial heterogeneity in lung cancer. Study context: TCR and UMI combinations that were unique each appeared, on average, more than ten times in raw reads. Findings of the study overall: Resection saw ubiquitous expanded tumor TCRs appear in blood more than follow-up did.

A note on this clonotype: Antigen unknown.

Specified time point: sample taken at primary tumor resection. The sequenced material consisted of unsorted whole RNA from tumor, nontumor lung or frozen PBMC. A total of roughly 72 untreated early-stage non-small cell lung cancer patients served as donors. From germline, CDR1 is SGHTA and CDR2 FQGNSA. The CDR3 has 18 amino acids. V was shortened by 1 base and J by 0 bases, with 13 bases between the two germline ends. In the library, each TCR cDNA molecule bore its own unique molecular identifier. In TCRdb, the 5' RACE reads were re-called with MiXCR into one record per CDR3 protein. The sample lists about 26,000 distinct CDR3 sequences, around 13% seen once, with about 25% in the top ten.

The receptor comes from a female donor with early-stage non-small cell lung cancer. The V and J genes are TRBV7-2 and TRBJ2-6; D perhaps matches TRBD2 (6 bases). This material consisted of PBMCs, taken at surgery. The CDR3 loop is CASSLDRTMGSGANVLTF. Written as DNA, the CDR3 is TGTGCCAGCAGCTTAGATCGGACTATGGGCTCTGGGGCCAACGTCCTGACTTTC.